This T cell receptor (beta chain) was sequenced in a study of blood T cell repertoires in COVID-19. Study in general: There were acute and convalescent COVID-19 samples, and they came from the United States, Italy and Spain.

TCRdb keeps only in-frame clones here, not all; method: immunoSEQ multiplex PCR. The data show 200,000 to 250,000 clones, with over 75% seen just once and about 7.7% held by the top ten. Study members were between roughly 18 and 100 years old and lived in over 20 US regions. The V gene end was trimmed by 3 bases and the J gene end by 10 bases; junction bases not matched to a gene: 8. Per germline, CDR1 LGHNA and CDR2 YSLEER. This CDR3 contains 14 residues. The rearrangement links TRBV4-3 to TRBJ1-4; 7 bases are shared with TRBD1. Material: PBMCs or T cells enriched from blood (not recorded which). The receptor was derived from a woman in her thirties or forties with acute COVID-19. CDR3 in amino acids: CASSHATGTAKLFF. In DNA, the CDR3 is TGCGCCAGCAGCCACGCGACAGGGACTGCAAAACTGTTTTTT.